These T cell receptor beta chains were read from a single sample in a study of OX40 agonist ivuxolimab in advanced cancers. Profiling relied on immunoSEQ multiplex PCR, and the TCRdb table lists in-frame clones only, not all of them. The sample records 130,000 or so clones, 85% to 95% being singletons. The sequences come from CD4+ or CD8+ T cells sorted from blood, collected in a trial of the OX40 agonist ivuxolimab. These receptors were taken from an adult with an advanced solid tumor such as melanoma, head and neck, liver or kidney cancer. Both conserved end residues are part of each CDR3. Fields, in order: V gene, clone size, J gene, D gene, CDR3 protein. The D gene is left open where the match is weak. Not every row has a clone size; where given, it reads once, few, many or a size class.

>TRBV29-1|few|TRBJ1-1|-
CSVEFQGGTEAFF
>TRBV7-9|-|TRBJ2-7|TRBD2
CASSLEQGGSYEQYF
>TRBV23-1|-|TRBJ2-5|TRBD2
CASSQRDLGLAGGPQETQYF
>TRBV5-4|-|TRBJ1-1|-
CASSFPADRAHTEAFF
>TRBV5-6|-|TRBJ1-2|-
CASSGNLDYGYTF
>TRBV18|-|TRBJ1-1|-
CASSPRGDTEAFF
>TRBV5-1|-|TRBJ2-1|-
CASSLMGPGNNEQFF
>TRBV29-1|-|TRBJ2-7|-
CSVEDRSRGGYEQYF
>TRBV4-2|-|TRBJ2-7|TRBD1
CASRRQGGSYEQYF
>TRBV5-6|-|TRBJ1-3|TRBD1
CASSAYPGGSGNTIYF